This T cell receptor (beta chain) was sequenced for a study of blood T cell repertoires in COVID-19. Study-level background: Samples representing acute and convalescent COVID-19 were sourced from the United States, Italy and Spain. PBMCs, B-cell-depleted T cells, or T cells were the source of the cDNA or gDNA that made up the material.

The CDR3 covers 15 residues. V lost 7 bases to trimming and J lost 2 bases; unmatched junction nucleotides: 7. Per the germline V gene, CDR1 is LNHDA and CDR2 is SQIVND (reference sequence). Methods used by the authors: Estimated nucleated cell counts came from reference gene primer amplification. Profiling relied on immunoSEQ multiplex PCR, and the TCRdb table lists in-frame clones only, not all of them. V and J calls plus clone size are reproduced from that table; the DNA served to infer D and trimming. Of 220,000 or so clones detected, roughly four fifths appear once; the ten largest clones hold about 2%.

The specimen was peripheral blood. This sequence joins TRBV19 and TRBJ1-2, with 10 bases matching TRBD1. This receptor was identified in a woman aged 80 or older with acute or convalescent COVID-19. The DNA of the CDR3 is TGTGCCAGTAATCAACCGGGACAGGGGAACTATGGCTACACCTTC. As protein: CASNQPGQGNYGYTF.